The 27 T cell receptor beta chains reported below all come from one sample, sequenced in a study of T cells in localized non-small cell lung cancer. TCRdb keeps only in-frame clones here, not all; method: immunoSEQ multiplex PCR. This table has under 150,000 clones, roughly 90% appearing once. The sample here was peripheral blood, taken before any cancer treatment. These receptor sequences come from a female donor at least 60 years old with stage I lung adenocarcinoma.

The chain is built from TRBV5-1 and TRBJ1-2, with TRBD1 matching over 7 bases. The germline gives CDR1 SGHRS, CDR2 YFSETQ. V trimming: 5 bases; J trimming: 1 base; junction bases outside the gene matches: 2. This CDR3 has 13 residues. CDR3 sequence reads: CASRQGNNYGYTF. As DNA, the CDR3 is TGCGCCAGCAGACAGGGGAATAACTATGGCTACACCTTC.

This chain connects TRBV19 to TRBJ2-7; D might be TRBD2 (6 bases). This CDR3 has 16 amino acids. The germline V gene has CDR1 LNHDA and CDR2 SQIVND (reference sequence). V was pared by 3 bases and J by 2 bases, with 17 bases between. The CDR3 spells CASSIPAGPRPYEQYF. The DNA for the CDR3 is TGTGCCAGTAGTATTCCCGCGGGGCCCAGGCCCTACGAGCAGTACTTC.

CDR3 sequence reads: CASSNTDRLGGNTIYF. The CDR3 region has the DNA TGCGCCAGCAGTAATACCGACAGGTTGGGTGGAAACACCATATATTTT. The chain has TRBV5-1 and TRBJ1-3; a weak D match, TRBD1 (6 bases). The CDR3 has 16 residues. Germline CDR1 and CDR2: SGHRS and YFSETQ. Between the trimmed V and J ends, which lost 5 bases and 3 bases, there was a span of 18 bases.

The chain is built from TRBV11-2 and TRBJ2-3; no firm D call. The V gene's germline CDR1 is SGHAT and CDR2 FQNNGV. With 0 bases removed from V and 0 bases from J, the gap between germline ends came to 13 bases. The CDR3 contains 17 residues. DNA for the CDR3: TGTGCCAGCAGCTTAGAAGTTATTGTTGGTAGCACAGATACGCAGTATTTT. It specifies CASSLEVIVGSTDTQYF.

V usage is TRBV28 and J usage is TRBJ2-5; D might be TRBD1 (6 bases). The CDR3 has 16 amino acids. Per the germline V gene, CDR1 is MDHEN and CDR2 is SYDVKM. V lost 5 bases, J lost 2 bases, and 18 bases lay in between. CDR3 sequence: CASSPPRPTGQETQYF. The CDR3 coding sequence is TGTGCCAGCAGTCCACCACGCCCCACAGGGCAAGAGACCCAGTACTTC.

The chain carries TRBV11-3 and TRBJ2-1; no reliable D call. The germline V gene has CDR1 SGHNT and CDR2 YENEEA. Trimming took off 0 bases at V and 7 bases at J, with 7 bases between the two ends. The CDR3 is 13 residues long. CDR3 amino acids: CASSLDWGNEQFF. DNA for the CDR3: TGTGCCAGCAGCTTAGATTGGGGAAATGAGCAGTTCTTC.

This rearrangement joins TRBV5-1 to TRBJ1-1; 7 bases align to TRBD1. The V and J ends lost 0 bases and 3 bases, in that order; junction bases with no gene match: 2. Germline lookup yields CDR1 SGHRS and CDR2 YFSETQ. The CDR3 loop spans 14 amino acids. CDR3 in DNA: TGCGCCAGCAGCTTGGGGGGACAGCACACTGAAGCTTTCTTT. As protein: CASSLGGQHTEAFF. The full variable domain, completed using reference TRBV5-1 and TRBJ1-1, is KAGVTQTPRYLIKTRGQQVTLSCSPISGHRSVSWYQQTPGQGLQFLFEYFSETQRNKGNFPGRFSGRQFSNSRSEMNVSTLELGDSALYLCASSLGGQHTEAFFGQGTRLTVV.

The chain joins TRBV2 to TRBJ2-1; D remains ambiguous. Trimming cost V 5 bases and J 4 bases, with 15 bases left between them. CDR3 length: 15 residues. Germline V lookup: CDR1 SNHLY, CDR2 FYNNEI. The CDR3 sequence is CASSSDAPFYNEQFF. The CDR3 DNA reads as TGTGCCAGCAGTTCGGACGCTCCCTTTTACAATGAGCAGTTCTTC.

In regard to this clone: The sample has other DNA sequences that encode this CDR3 too. V usage is TRBV20-1 and J usage is TRBJ2-5; no firm D call. Germline V gives CDR1 DFQATT, CDR2 SNEGSKA (reference sequence). Trimming shortened V by 0 bases and J by 5 bases, and 4 bases separated the two germline ends. There are 11 residues in the CDR3. The CDR3 DNA is TGCAGTGCTAGAGATCGGGAGACCCAGTACTTC. Amino acids: CSARDRETQYF.

V and J are TRBV4-1 and TRBJ1-4; D uncertain. The CDR3 extends over 14 amino acids. With 0 bases removed from V and 8 bases from J, the gap between germline ends came to 10 bases. CDR1 MGHRA and CDR2 YSYEKL come from the germline V gene. CDR3: CASSQDWTQEKLFF. The CDR3 coding sequence is TGCGCCAGCAGCCAAGACTGGACGCAAGAAAAACTGTTTTTT.

V usage is TRBV27 and J usage is TRBJ1-1; no clear D gene. Germline V gene data show CDR1 as MNHEY and CDR2 as SMNVEV (reference sequence). The CDR3 length is 13 residues. V lost 2 bases, J lost 4 bases, and 8 bases lay in between. This chain's CDR3 is CASSLELGTEAFF. DNA for the CDR3: TGTGCCAGCAGTTTAGAGCTAGGCACTGAAGCTTTCTTT.

This chain links TRBV7-8 with TRBJ2-1; 7 bases map to TRBD2. The CDR3 spans 15 residues. Germline trimming cut 5 bases from V and 7 bases from J; bases unmatched to any gene: 11. The germline V gene has CDR1 SGHVS and CDR2 FQNEAQ. CDR3 region: CASSPLAGEGNEQFF. Written as DNA, the CDR3 is TGTGCCAGCAGCCCTCTCGCGGGAGAAGGTAATGAGCAGTTCTTC. The full variable domain, its missing parts supplied by reference TRBV7-8 and TRBJ2-1, is GAGVSQSPRYKVAKRGQDVALRCDPISGHVSLFWYQQALGQGPEFLTYFQNEAQLDKSGLPSDRFFAERPEGSVSTLKIQRTQQEDSAVYLCASSPLAGEGNEQFFGPGTRLTVL.

The rearrangement joins TRBV29-1 to TRBJ2-7; 9 nucleotides line up with TRBD1. V shed 7 bases, J shed 3 bases, and the junction held 10 bases outside the gene matches. CDR1 is SQVTM and CDR2 is ANQGSEA in the germline V gene. The CDR3 loop spans 14 amino acids. The CDR3 region has the DNA TGCAGCGCAGTTTGGACAGGGGAATTCTACGAGCAGTACTTC. Its translation: CSAVWTGEFYEQYF.

This sequence joins TRBV6-5 and TRBJ2-3; D call uncertain. CDR3 length: 13 residues. Germline V gene sequence: CDR1 MNHEY, CDR2 SVGAGI. The ends were cut back, 7 bases at V and 7 bases at J, with 15 bases in the middle. The DNA for the CDR3 is TGTGCCAGCAAAATTGGTGCGGAGTATACGCAGTATTTT. The encoded protein is CASKIGAEYTQYF.

This clone came up a few times. The rearrangement links TRBV30 to TRBJ1-2; TRBD1 aligns across 11 bases. V trimming: 4 bases; J trimming: 3 bases; junction bases outside the gene matches: 19. The CDR3 runs 19 residues. The germline V gene encodes CDR1 GTSNPN and CDR2 SVGIG (reference sequence). The CDR3 DNA is TGTGCCTGGATCCACAAAACCTTCGCTGGACAGGGGGCCGACTATGGCTACACCTTC. It codes for CAWIHKTFAGQGADYGYTF.

The chain couples TRBV7-2 to TRBJ2-1; 15 bases match TRBD2. CDR1 is SGHTA and CDR2 is FQGNSA in the germline V gene. The CDR3 has 18 amino acids. Trimming removed 3 bases from V and 5 bases from J; junction bases left unmatched: 8. The CDR3 protein is CASSFLGLAGGTNNEQFF. DNA for the CDR3: TGTGCCAGCAGCTTCCTGGGACTAGCGGGAGGTACCAACAATGAGCAGTTCTTC.

This sequence joins TRBV5-1 and TRBJ1-1; D is ambiguous. V was shortened by 0 bases and J by 5 bases, with 8 bases between the two germline ends. This CDR3 comprises 13 residues. CDR1 and CDR2 from the germline V gene are SGHRS and YFSETQ. CDR3 loop: CASSLAGRTEAFF. In nucleotides, the CDR3 is TGCGCCAGCAGCTTGGCTGGGAGGACTGAAGCTTTCTTT.

The V gene is TRBV9, the J gene TRBJ2-7; D may match TRBD1 or TRBD2 (6 bases each). Trimming removed 0 bases from V and 6 bases from J, with 25 bases in between. Germline V gene lookup returns CDR1 SGDLS and CDR2 YYNGEE. The CDR3 has 18 residues. The CDR3 loop is CASSVEGDSSLRNSEQYF. The CDR3 nucleotides read TGTGCCAGCAGCGTAGAGGGGGACTCGAGCCTGCGGAACTCCGAGCAGTACTTC.

V usage is TRBV25-1 and J usage is TRBJ1-3; TRBD1 agrees at 9 bases. With 8 bases clipped from V and 4 bases from J, the junction kept 9 bases outside the gene matches. The CDR3 covers 15 residues. The germline CDR1 and CDR2 sequences are MGHDK and SYGVNS. CDR3 residues: CASGGTGIVGNTIYF. CDR3 DNA sequence: TGTGCCAGCGGAGGGACAGGGATCGTCGGAAACACCATATATTTT. The variable domain in full, with the rest retrieved from reference TRBV25-1 and TRBJ1-3, is EADIYQTPRYLVIGTGKKITLECSQTMGHDKMYWYQQDPGMELHLIHYSYGVNSTEKGDLSSESTVSRIRTEHFPLTLESARPSHTSQYLCASGGTGIVGNTIYFGEGSWLTVV.

The chain employs TRBV5-1 and TRBJ2-3, with D unclear. V was shortened by 4 bases and J by 2 bases, with 11 bases between the two germline ends. This CDR3 has 14 amino acids. Germline assignment: CDR1 SGHRS and CDR2 YFSETQ. The CDR3 DNA is TGCGCCAGCAGCCGTGAAGCCGACACAGATACGCAGTATTTT. Its protein is CASSREADTDTQYF.

This clone was recorded a few times. V gene TRBV19 combines with J gene TRBJ1-4, with a tentative D call TRBD1 (6 bases). There are 17 residues in the CDR3. Trimming removed 4 bases from V and 6 bases from J, with 21 bases in between. Germline V lookup: CDR1 LNHDA, CDR2 SQIVND (reference sequence). This CDR3 reads CASSTHRRQANYEKLFF. Written as DNA, the CDR3 is TGTGCCAGTAGTACCCACCGAAGACAGGCAAATTATGAAAAACTGTTTTTT.

The rearrangement uses TRBV30 and TRBJ2-3; 9 positions match TRBD1. The CDR3 has 15 residues. V lost 2 bases, J lost 6 bases, and 9 bases stayed unmatched. The germline gives CDR1 GTSNPN, CDR2 SVGIG (reference sequence). CDR3 loop: CAWSSRDRVWDTQYF. For the CDR3, the DNA is TGTGCCTGGAGTTCCCGGGACAGGGTTTGGGATACGCAGTATTTT.

This chain joins TRBV27 and TRBJ2-2, with TRBD2 identical over 8 bases. This CDR3 spans 15 amino acids. The germline CDR1 and CDR2 sequences are MNHEY and SMNVEV (reference sequence). The junction had 5 bases not matched to a gene; V was cut back by 6 bases and J by 2 bases. The CDR3 spells CASRKGLENTGELFF. CDR3 bases: TGTGCCAGCAGAAAGGGACTAGAAAACACCGGGGAGCTGTTTTTT.

The chain has TRBV5-1 and TRBJ2-1; the D gene is possibly TRBD1 (7 bases). Trimming removed 4 bases at V and 5 bases at J, with 13 bases between. The CDR3 is 14 amino acids. Germline V gene lookup returns CDR1 SGHRS and CDR2 YFSETQ. The DNA of the CDR3 is TGCGCCAGCAGCGCGGGACAGCCGAACAATGAGCAGTTCTTC. Protein product: CASSAGQPNNEQFF.

The CDR3 coding sequence is TGTGCCAGCAGCCAGGTACGACTAGCGGGAGCTGAGCAGTTCTTC. Encoded protein: CASSQVRLAGAEQFF. The rearrangement links TRBV11-3 to TRBJ2-1, with 12 nucleotides matching TRBD2. V gave up 5 bases and J gave up 9 bases; unmatched junction bases: 8. Germline CDR1 SGHNT, CDR2 YENEEA. There are 15 residues in the CDR3.

The chain links TRBV30 to TRBJ1-2; TRBD1 agrees at 10 bases. There are 17 residues in the CDR3. Germline V gene lookup returns CDR1 GTSNPN and CDR2 SVGIG (reference sequence). Here the CDR3 DNA reads TGTGCATCGAGTGTACTGGGACAGGGGTGGGCTGACTATGGCTACACCTTC. This gives the protein CASSVLGQGWADYGYTF.

This clone was seen a handful of times. This rearrangement joins TRBV27 to TRBJ1-1, with D uncertain. Trimming pared 5 bases from V and 4 bases from J, leaving 14 bases between. The CDR3 spans 14 residues. Germline V gives CDR1 MNHEY, CDR2 SMNVEV (reference sequence). CDR3 nucleotide sequence: TGTGCCAGCAGTCCAACCAACGGTATCACTGAAGCTTTCTTT. As protein: CASSPTNGITEAFF.